These T cell receptor beta chains were read from a single sample in a study of chemoradiotherapy in HPV16-positive cancers. The data were produced by immunoSEQ multiplex PCR, yet TCRdb's version contains in-frame clones alone and is incomplete. The profile covers several thousand clones, with over 80% appearing a single time and 2.3% taken by the ten largest. The sequenced sample was blood, obtained from a patient who underwent chemoradiotherapy. The receptors shown here come from a human donor with HPV-associated anogenital cancer. Both conserved end residues are part of each CDR3. The D gene is left open where the match is weak. The size entry is marked missing in some rows and otherwise reads once, few, many or a size class.

size: NA
D: TRBD1
V: TRBV2
J: TRBJ1-2
CDR3: CASSVGGTSNYGYTF
DNA: TGTGCCAGCAGTGTAGGGGGCACATCTAACTATGGCTACACCTTC

size: once
D: NA
V: TRBV27
J: TRBJ1-1
CDR3: CASSQPDSGGALTEAFF
DNA: TGTGCCAGCAGTCAACCCGATTCGGGGGGGGCGCTCACTGAAGCTTTCTTT

size: NA
D: NA
V: TRBV27
J: TRBJ2-1
CDR3: CASSDGGASYNEQFF
DNA: TGTGCCAGCAGTGACGGAGGAGCCTCCTACAATGAGCAGTTCTTC

size: NA
D: NA
V: TRBV28
J: TRBJ1-2
CDR3: CASSGGARYGYTF
DNA: TGTGCCAGCTCTGGGGGGGCGCGGTATGGCTACACCTTC

size: NA
D: NA
V: TRBV19
J: TRBJ1-2
CDR3: CASRSQGSGYTF
DNA: TGTGCCAGTAGGTCACAGGGAAGCGGCTACACCTTC

size: NA
D: TRBD1
V: TRBV11-1
J: TRBJ1-2
CDR3: CASSKDRGDGYTF
DNA: TGTGCCAGCAGCAAGGACAGGGGGGATGGCTACACCTTC

size: NA
D: NA
V: TRBV5-6
J: TRBJ1-5
CDR3: CASSLIGQGGQPQHF
DNA: TGTGCCAGCAGCTTGATCGGCCAGGGCGGTCAGCCCCAGCATTTT

size: NA
D: NA
V: TRBV21-1
J: TRBJ2-7
CDR3: CASSKTGRKGPHEQYF
DNA: TGTGCCAGCAGCAAGACAGGCCGGAAGGGACCCCACGAGCAGTACTTC

size: once
D: NA
V: TRBV5-1
J: TRBJ1-1
CDR3: CASSLMPGATEAFF
DNA: TGCGCCAGCAGCTTGATGCCAGGGGCCACTGAAGCTTTCTTT

size: NA
D: TRBD1
V: TRBV5-1
J: TRBJ2-4
CDR3: CASSRGQGASLAKNIQYF
DNA: TGCGCCAGCAGCCGGGGACAGGGGGCCTCTCTAGCCAAAAACATTCAGTACTTC

size: NA
D: NA
V: TRBV19
J: TRBJ1-1
CDR3: CASSMQRNTEAFF
DNA: TGTGCCAGTAGTATGCAAAGGAATACTGAAGCTTTCTTT

size: NA
D: TRBD1
V: TRBV9
J: TRBJ2-7
CDR3: CASSGQGAYEQYF
DNA: TGTGCCAGCAGCGGGCAGGGGGCCTACGAGCAGTACTTC